Presented here are 10 T cell receptor beta chains from one specimen sequenced in a study of cytomegalovirus exposure and HLA in healthy donors. The protocol was immunoSEQ multiplex PCR, while the TCRdb copy is restricted to in-frame clones and leaves out a portion. The sample lists over 250,000 clones; approximately 86% were seen once. Sequencing used PBMCs. Source of these receptors: a woman younger than 30 in good health and CMV-seronegative.

The V and J genes are TRBV7-2 and TRBJ1-1; unclear D gene. The CDR3 runs to 15 residues. Trimming pared 5 bases from V and 3 bases from J, leaving 16 bases between. From germline, CDR1 is SGHTA and CDR2 FQGNSA. The CDR3 DNA reads as TGTGCCAGCAGCGGCGGCCTCATAATCGACACTGAAGCTTTCTTT. It translates to CASSGGLIIDTEAFF.

CDR3 DNA: TGTGCCAGCAGCTCCAGGGTAGCGGGAGTCAATGAGCAGTTCTTC. It translates to CASSSRVAGVNEQFF. The chain employs TRBV7-8 and TRBJ2-1, with TRBD2 matching 9 bases. Per germline, CDR1 SGHVS and CDR2 FQNEAQ. CDR3 size: 15 residues. After removal of 4 bases from V and 6 bases from J, the junction contained 7 bases not matched to a gene.

The V and J genes are TRBV6-6 and TRBJ2-7, with D unclear. The V and J ends lost 5 bases and 3 bases respectively, with 8 bases between them. Germline values: CDR1 MNHNY, CDR2 SVGAGI (reference sequence). CDR3 length equals 12 residues. The CDR3 DNA follows: TGTGCCAGCAGTCCCGCCGGCTACGAGCAGTACTTC. Protein: CASSPAGYEQYF.

The V gene is TRBV6-5, the J gene TRBJ1-5; 8 bases match TRBD1. The CDR3 is 15 residues long. Per the germline V gene, CDR1 is MNHEY and CDR2 is SVGAGI. V lost 2 bases and J lost 9; bases outside the gene matches: 9. The DNA of the CDR3 is TGTGCCAGCAGTTACGACAGGACAGGGCGTATGCCCCAGCATTTT. This encodes CASSYDRTGRMPQHF.

This chain uses TRBV11-2 with TRBJ1-2; D is unclear. The V and J ends lost 5 bases and 6 bases respectively, with 13 bases between them. Germline CDR1 and CDR2: SGHAT and FQNNGV. The CDR3 spans 13 residues. This CDR3 is CASSPLGSHGYTF. CDR3 DNA sequence: TGTGCCAGCAGCCCCCTGGGGAGTCATGGCTACACCTTC.

The J gene is TRBJ1-6, the V gene TRBV9; a weak D match, TRBD1 (6 bases). Trimming removed 3 bases from V and 6 bases from J, with 10 bases in between. Germline lookup yields CDR1 SGDLS and CDR2 YYNGEE. CDR3 length: 14 residues. This CDR3 reads CASSGGQLNSPLHF. As DNA, the CDR3 is TGTGCCAGCAGCGGAGGACAGCTTAATTCACCCCTCCACTTT.

V gene TRBV5-1 combines with J gene TRBJ1-3; D is ambiguous. CDR1 is SGHRS, CDR2 YFSETQ, per germline. This CDR3 is 15 amino acids long. The ends were cut back, 0 bases at V and 0 bases at J, with 7 bases in the middle. The CDR3 loop is CASSLVPGSGNTIYF. For the CDR3, the DNA is TGCGCCAGCAGCTTGGTACCGGGCTCTGGAAACACCATATATTTT.

The rearrangement joins TRBV25-1 to TRBJ1-1, with 7 bases that match TRBD1. This CDR3 spans 14 amino acids. The V and J ends lost 5 bases and 3 bases, in that order; junction bases with no gene match: 6. The germline gives CDR1 MGHDK, CDR2 SYGVNS. The DNA of the CDR3 is TGTGCCAGCAGTTTGACAGGGTGGGACACTGAAGCTTTCTTT. It encodes CASSLTGWDTEAFF.

The rearrangement joins TRBV29-1 to TRBJ2-7, with a possible D match to TRBD1 (7 bases). Germline values: CDR1 SQVTM, CDR2 ANQGSEA. The V gene lost 0 bases and the J gene lost 3 bases, with 12 bases spanning the gap. This CDR3 is 14 amino acids long. DNA of the CDR3: TGCAGCGTTGAAGATAGCCAGGGGGGCTACGAGCAGTACTTC. Translating it yields CSVEDSQGGYEQYF.

The chain uses TRBV7-8 and TRBJ2-3; no clear D gene. The CDR3 runs 15 residues. V lost 2 bases and J 1 base, leaving 10 bases between the germline ends. In germline, CDR1 is SGHVS, CDR2 FQNEAQ. This chain's CDR3 is CASSLFVAGTDTQYF. The CDR3 coding sequence is TGTGCCAGCAGCTTATTTGTTGCAGGCACAGATACGCAGTATTTT.